This T cell receptor beta chain was recovered during a study of cytomegalovirus exposure and HLA in healthy donors. This CDR3 spans 15 amino acids. With V trimmed by 0 bases and J by 2 bases, 2 bases remained unmatched. Germline V lookup: CDR1 MGHRA, CDR2 YSYEKL. Researchers ran the PCR with 60 Vbeta and 13 Jbeta primers. Some clones are missing from TCRdb's copy, which holds only in-frame ones; the method was immunoSEQ multiplex PCR. The table includes approximately 160,000 clones, around 80% detected once. Sequencing was carried out using PBMCs. This clonotype was obtained from a man aged 25-45 years in good health and CMV-seropositive. The genes are TRBV4-1 and TRBJ2-5; 8 bases align to TRBD2. The CDR3 DNA reads TGCGCCAGCAGCCAAGAGGAGCGGGGGCAAGAGACCCAGTACTTC. Amino acid sequence: CASSQEERGQETQYF.